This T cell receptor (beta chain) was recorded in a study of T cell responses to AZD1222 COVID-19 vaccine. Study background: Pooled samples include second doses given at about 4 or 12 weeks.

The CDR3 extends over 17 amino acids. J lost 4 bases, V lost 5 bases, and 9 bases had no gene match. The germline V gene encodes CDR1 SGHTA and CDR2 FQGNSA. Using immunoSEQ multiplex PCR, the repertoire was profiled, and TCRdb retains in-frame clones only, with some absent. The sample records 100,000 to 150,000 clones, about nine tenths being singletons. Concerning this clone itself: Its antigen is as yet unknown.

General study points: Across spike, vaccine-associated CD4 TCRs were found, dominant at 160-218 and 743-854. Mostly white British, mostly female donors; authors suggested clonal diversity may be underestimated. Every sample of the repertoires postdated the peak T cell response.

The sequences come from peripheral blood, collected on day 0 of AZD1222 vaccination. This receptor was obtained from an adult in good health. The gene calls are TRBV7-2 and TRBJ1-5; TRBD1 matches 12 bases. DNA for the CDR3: TGTGCCAGCAGCCCAGGGACAGGGGGCAGTCAAAATCAGCCCCAGCATTTT. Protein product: CASSPGTGGSQNQPQHF.